This T cell receptor beta chain was retrieved from a study of blood T cell repertoires in COVID-19. The V gene lost 7 bases and the J gene lost 7 bases, with 19 bases spanning the gap. The CDR3 is made up of 14 amino acids. Germline V gene sequence: CDR1 MNHEY, CDR2 SVGEGT. Sequencing used immunoSEQ multiplex PCR; TCRdb keeps in-frame clones, though not all of them. The sample has 55,000 to 85,000 clones; more than 75% are singletons. The receptor comes from a woman between 65 and 79 years old with acute or convalescent COVID-19. The chain links TRBV6-2 or TRBV6-3 to TRBJ1-2, with D possibly matching TRBD1 (5 bases). Specimen: peripheral blood. The CDR3 reads CASTPRAQGGGYTF. CDR3 nucleotides: TGTGCCAGCACCCCCCGGGCGCAGGGCGGTGGCTACACCTTC.